These T cell receptor beta chains were read from a single sample in a study of blood T cell repertoires in COVID-19. Data came from immunoSEQ multiplex PCR; TCRdb stores just in-frame clones and leaves some out. The repertoire holds over 70,000 clones, with roughly 88% as singletons. The sample consisted of peripheral blood. Receptors were obtained from a man aged 18 to 29 with COVID-19, enrolled during active disease. The CDR3 runs from the conserved cysteine through the conserved F or W. The order of the fields is D gene, V gene, clone size, J gene, CDR3 protein, CDR3 DNA. D genes are given only for firm matches. Clone sizes are given selectively: once, few, many, or a class where the clone is expanded.

d_gene: -; v_gene: TRBV30; abundance: -; j_gene: TRBJ2-1; CDR3aa: CAWSRRPNEQFF; CDR3nt: TGTGCCTGGAGTAGGCGGCCGAATGAGCAGTTCTTC
d_gene: -; v_gene: TRBV7-8; abundance: -; j_gene: TRBJ1-1; CDR3aa: CASSLVLKNTEAFF; CDR3nt: TGTGCCAGCAGCTTAGTTTTAAAGAACACTGAAGCTTTCTTT
d_gene: TRBD1; v_gene: TRBV18; abundance: -; j_gene: TRBJ2-7; CDR3aa: CASEGQGNQQYF; CDR3nt: TGTGCCAGCGAGGGACAGGGGAATCAGCAGTACTTC
d_gene: -; v_gene: TRBV4-3; abundance: -; j_gene: TRBJ2-3; CDR3aa: CASSQDLAPPDTQYF; CDR3nt: TGCGCCAGCAGCCAAGATCTGGCTCCCCCAGATACGCAGTATTTT
d_gene: -; v_gene: TRBV30; abundance: -; j_gene: TRBJ1-4; CDR3aa: CAWKAGSNEKLFF; CDR3nt: TGTGCCTGGAAGGCAGGTTCTAATGAAAAACTGTTTTTT
d_gene: -; v_gene: TRBV25-1; abundance: -; j_gene: TRBJ2-7; CDR3aa: CASSEQGGSYEQYF; CDR3nt: TGTGCCAGCAGTGAACAGGGTGGCTCCTACGAGCAGTACTTC
d_gene: -; v_gene: TRBV28; abundance: -; j_gene: TRBJ1-5; CDR3aa: CASSLVGAGQPQHF; CDR3nt: TGTGCCAGCAGTTTGGTAGGGGCAGGGCAGCCCCAGCATTTT
d_gene: -; v_gene: TRBV7-8; abundance: once; j_gene: TRBJ1-6; CDR3aa: CASSLGGDNSPLHF; CDR3nt: TGTGCCAGCAGCTTGGGGGGGGATAATTCACCCCTCCACTTT
d_gene: -; v_gene: TRBV10-1; abundance: -; j_gene: TRBJ2-7; CDR3aa: CASKGHFNYEQYF; CDR3nt: TGCGCCAGCAAGGGACACTTCAACTACGAGCAGTACTTC
d_gene: TRBD1; v_gene: TRBV7-8; abundance: once; j_gene: TRBJ2-2; CDR3aa: CASSLPGTGVRLNTGELFF; CDR3nt: TGTGCCAGCAGCTTGCCCGGCACAGGGGTTAGGTTAAACACCGGGGAGCTGTTTTTT